Listed below are T cell receptor beta chains from one sample, sequenced in a study of shared clonotypes between healthy human individuals. Profiling relied on immunoSEQ multiplex PCR, and the TCRdb table lists in-frame clones only, not all of them. Of some 350,000 clones in the sample, 74% were seen once. The sample consisted of memory CD4+ T cells sorted from blood. All receptors derive from a man aged 30-40 years in good health. Both conserved end residues are trimmed from each CDR3. The D gene is left open where the match is weak.

>12|TRBV27|.|TRBJ2-7
ASSSTGLAYEQY
>14|TRBV6-1|TRBD1|TRBJ2-1
ASSVPGQGSYNEQF
>13|TRBV6-1|.|TRBJ2-5
ASSGSYSVQETQY
>11|TRBV7-2|TRBD2|TRBJ2-1
ASSLVAPGGRF
>14|TRBV5-1|.|TRBJ2-5
ASSHRSRGRQETQY
>10|TRBV15|.|TRBJ1-5
ATSLRNQPQH
>14|TRBV18|.|TRBJ1-4
ASSPEGVATNEKLF
>14|TRBV2|TRBD2|TRBJ2-7
ASSDTALAEEPEQY
>13|TRBV11-2|.|TRBJ2-2
ASRRLLSNTGELF
>11|TRBV6-1|.|TRBJ1-2
ASSIRDQYGYT
>13|TRBV2|TRBD2|TRBJ2-3
ASRSGTSGKHTQY
>11|TRBV29-1|.|TRBJ1-2
SVDPSGHDGYT
>12|TRBV10-3|TRBD1|TRBJ2-7
ATTTGGLPYEQY
>14|TRBV5-4|.|TRBJ1-3
ASSLGTPGHGNTIY
>15|TRBV5-1|.|TRBJ2-3
ASSLAAGPGGTDTQY
>13|TRBV10-1|.|TRBJ2-2
ASSVEASNTGELF
>10|TRBV29-1|TRBD2|TRBJ2-5
SGGLVQETQY
>12|TRBV5-4|.|TRBJ2-1
ASSLVGRGNEQF
>13|TRBV27|TRBD1|TRBJ1-2
ASSLSRDRIRGYT
>9|TRBV20-1|.|TRBJ2-7
SARLGYEQY
>14|TRBV7-2|.|TRBJ2-2
ASTQTAWRNTGELF
>11|TRBV7-2|.|TRBJ2-7
ASSLGRGYEQY
>12|TRBV28|.|TRBJ2-7
ASSLSDTGHEQY
>14|TRBV6-5|.|TRBJ2-3
ASSFRLSSSTDTQY
>11|TRBV10-3|.|TRBJ2-7
ASRRGRSYEQY
>9|TRBV30|.|TRBJ2-7
AWSFQYEQY
>12|TRBV4-3|.|TRBJ2-1
ASSRRTFYNEQF
>13|TRBV25-1|.|TRBJ1-4
ASSAPGPTNEKLF
>16|TRBV9|.|TRBJ2-7
ASSATLFTGTKTNEQY
>15|TRBV7-2|.|TRBJ1-5
ASSLVRGRPSNQPQH
>19|TRBV2|TRBD2|TRBJ2-5
ASSEVRSAGTSGRARETQY
>11|TRBV14|.|TRBJ1-2
ASSLLSWDGYT
>13|TRBV6-1|.|TRBJ2-3
ASIWGFQSGDTQY
>12|TRBV28|.|TRBJ2-7
ASLGSLGGIEQY
>9|TRBV28|.|TRBJ1-2
ASGTDYGYT
>12|TRBV6-4|TRBD1|TRBJ2-1
ASSTGASYNEQF
>13|TRBV7-8|.|TRBJ2-7
ASSSGLSPSYEQY
>14|TRBV28|TRBD1|TRBJ2-7
ASSPHPGQIGGEQY
>15|TRBV11-2|TRBD2|TRBJ2-1
ASSSGTSGSFYNEQF
>14|TRBV19|TRBD2|TRBJ2-1
ATSISMRLAGVEQF
>10|TRBV7-9|.|TRBJ1-1
ASSLVYTEAF
>10|TRBV15|.|TRBJ2-1
ATSWGRGEQF
>13|TRBV11-2|.|TRBJ1-4
ASSPPGPLNEKLF
>15|TRBV5-1|.|TRBJ1-4
ASSYGQPSTTNEKLF
>12|TRBV5-1|.|TRBJ1-2
ASSLNPSLDGYT
>13|TRBV28|TRBD2|TRBJ2-5
ASSLRLALKETQY